One sample yielded the 5 T cell receptor beta chains listed below, sequenced in a study of control samples from healthy donors and cancer patients. TCRdb keeps only in-frame clones here, not all; method: immunoSEQ multiplex PCR. The sample lists about 150,000 clones, 93% occurring once. Sequencing was done on a sample of blood. These receptors all stem from a man aged 18 to 29 in good health.

This chain uses TRBV28 with TRBJ2-7, with unresolved D. The CDR3 runs 15 residues. V was cut by 6 bases and J by 3 bases, with 18 bases left in between. Per germline, CDR1 MDHEN and CDR2 SYDVKM. The CDR3 DNA reads as TGTGCCAGCAGACCCTCATCATGGGGTATCTACGAGCAGTACTTC. As protein: CASRPSSWGIYEQYF.

The V call is TRBV5-1, the J call TRBJ1-2, with a weak D call TRBD1 (5 bases). The CDR3 extends over 14 amino acids. The V gene's germline CDR1 is SGHRS and CDR2 YFSETQ. V gave up 1 base and J gave up 3 bases, with 10 bases separating them. The DNA of the CDR3 is TGCGCCAGCAGCTTGCCCGGGACGGACTATGGCTACACCTTC. Translated: CASSLPGTDYGYTF.

The rearrangement joins TRBV7-2 to TRBJ1-2; TRBD1 agrees at 10 bases. Trimming at V came to 4 bases and at J to 4 bases, leaving 6 bases not matched to a gene. Per germline, CDR1 SGHTA and CDR2 FQGNSA. The CDR3 covers 15 residues. The CDR3: CASSYDDRGLYGYTF. CDR3 in DNA: TGTGCCAGCAGCTATGATGACAGGGGGCTCTATGGCTACACCTTC.

This chain connects TRBV19 to TRBJ1-1; no clear D. Germline V gives CDR1 LNHDA, CDR2 SQIVND (reference sequence). V gave up 5 bases and J gave up 7 bases, with 14 bases separating them. The CDR3 sequence is 13 residues long. The CDR3 sequence: CASSLLPGIEAFF. CDR3 sequence (DNA): TGTGCCAGTAGTCTCCTCCCCGGTATTGAAGCTTTCTTT.

This clone showed up just once. The CDR3 nucleotides read TGTGCCAGCAGCCAAGCCTCCGGACTTGCGATGAGCACAGATACGCAGTATTTT. Translation gives CASSQASGLAMSTDTQYF. V gene TRBV3-1 (or the pseudogene TRBV3-2) combines with J gene TRBJ2-3; weak D call: TRBD2 (5 bases). CDR3 length equals 18 residues. V was trimmed by 1 base and J by 0 bases, leaving 17 bases between them. Germline V gene lookup returns CDR1 LGHDT and CDR2 YNNKEL (reference sequence).